This T cell receptor beta chain was identified in a study of blood T cell repertoires in COVID-19. V was clipped by 8 bases and J by 8 bases, with 19 bases between them. The germline V gene has CDR1 MGHDK and CDR2 SYGVNS. This CDR3 is 14 amino acids long. Repertoires were generated with immunoSEQ multiplex PCR, while TCRdb's copy carries only in-frame clones and drops some. The table has roughly 50,000 clones, roughly 76% seen once. The chain couples TRBV25-1 to TRBJ2-1; no clear D. This clonotype was sampled from an older woman with acute or convalescent COVID-19. Source material: peripheral blood. Here the CDR3 DNA reads TGTGCCAGCGCTATGGGCAGTGGTGTTCATGAGCAGTTCTTC. This encodes CASAMGSGVHEQFF.